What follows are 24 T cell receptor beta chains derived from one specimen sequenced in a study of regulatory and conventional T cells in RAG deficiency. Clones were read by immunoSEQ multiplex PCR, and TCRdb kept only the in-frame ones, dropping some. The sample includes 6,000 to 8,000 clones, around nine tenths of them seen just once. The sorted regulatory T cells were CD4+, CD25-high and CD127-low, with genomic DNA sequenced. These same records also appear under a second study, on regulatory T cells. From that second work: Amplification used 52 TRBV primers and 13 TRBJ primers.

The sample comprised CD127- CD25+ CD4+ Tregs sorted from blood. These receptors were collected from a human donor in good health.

The CDR3 DNA follows: TGTGCCAGCAGTTCGGTCGGGGTCCTTTCTAATAATGAGCAGTTCTTC. The encoded protein is CASSSVGVLSNNEQFF. This chain uses TRBV27 with TRBJ2-1; a possible D gene is TRBD2 (5 bases). V was shortened by 4 bases and J by 7 bases, with 20 bases between the two germline ends. The CDR3 has 16 amino acids. Germline loops: CDR1 MNHEY, CDR2 SMNVEV (reference sequence).

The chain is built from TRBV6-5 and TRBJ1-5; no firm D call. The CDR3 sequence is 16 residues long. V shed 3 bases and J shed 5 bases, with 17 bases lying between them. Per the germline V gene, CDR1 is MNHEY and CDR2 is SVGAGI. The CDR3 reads CASSYPAPWEDQPQHF. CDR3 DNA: TGTGCCAGCAGTTATCCAGCCCCTTGGGAGGATCAGCCCCAGCATTTT.

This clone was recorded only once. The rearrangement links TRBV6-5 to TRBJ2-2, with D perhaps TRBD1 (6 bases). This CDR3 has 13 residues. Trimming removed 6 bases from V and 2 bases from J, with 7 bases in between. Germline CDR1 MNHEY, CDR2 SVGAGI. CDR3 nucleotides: TGTGCCAGCAGGGGACATAACACCGGGGAGCTGTTTTTT. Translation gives CASRGHNTGELFF.

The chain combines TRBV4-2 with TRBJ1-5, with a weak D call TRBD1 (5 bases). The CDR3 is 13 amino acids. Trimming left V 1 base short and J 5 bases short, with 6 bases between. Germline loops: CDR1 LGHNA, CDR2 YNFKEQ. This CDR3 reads CASSQGGDQPQHF. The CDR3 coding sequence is TGTGCCAGCAGCCAAGGGGGGGATCAGCCCCAGCATTTT.

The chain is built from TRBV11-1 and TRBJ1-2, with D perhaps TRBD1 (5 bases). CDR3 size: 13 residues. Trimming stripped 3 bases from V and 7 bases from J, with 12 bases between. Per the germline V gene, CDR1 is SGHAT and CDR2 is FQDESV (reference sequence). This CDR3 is CASSLRGFGGYTF. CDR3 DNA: TGTGCCAGCAGCTTGCGGGGCTTCGGTGGCTACACCTTC.

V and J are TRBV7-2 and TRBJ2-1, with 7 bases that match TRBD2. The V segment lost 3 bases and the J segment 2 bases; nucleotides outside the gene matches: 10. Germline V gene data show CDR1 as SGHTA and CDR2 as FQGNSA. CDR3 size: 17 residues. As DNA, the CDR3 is TGTGCCAGCAGCTTTTTCAGGTTGGCGGGGGCCTACAATGAGCAGTTCTTC. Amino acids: CASSFFRLAGAYNEQFF.

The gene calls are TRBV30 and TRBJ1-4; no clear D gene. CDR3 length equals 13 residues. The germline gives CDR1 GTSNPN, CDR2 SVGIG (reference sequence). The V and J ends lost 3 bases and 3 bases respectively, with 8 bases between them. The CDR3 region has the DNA TGTGCCTGGAGCGGAGGAGCTAATGAAAAACTGTTTTTT. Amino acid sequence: CAWSGGANEKLFF. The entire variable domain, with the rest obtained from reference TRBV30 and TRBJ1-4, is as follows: SQTIHQWPATLVQPVGSPLSLECTVEGTSNPNLYWYRQAAGRGLQLLFYSVGIGQISSEVPQNLSASRPQDRQFILSSKKLLLSDSGFYLCAWSGGANEKLFFGSGTQLSVL.

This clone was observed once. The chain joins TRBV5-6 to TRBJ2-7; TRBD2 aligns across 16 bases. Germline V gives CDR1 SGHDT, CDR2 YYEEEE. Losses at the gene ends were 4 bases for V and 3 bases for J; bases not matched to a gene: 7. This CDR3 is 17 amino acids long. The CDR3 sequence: CASSGGLAGGRYYEQYF. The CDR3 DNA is TGTGCCAGCAGCGGGGGACTAGCGGGGGGGAGATACTACGAGCAGTACTTC.

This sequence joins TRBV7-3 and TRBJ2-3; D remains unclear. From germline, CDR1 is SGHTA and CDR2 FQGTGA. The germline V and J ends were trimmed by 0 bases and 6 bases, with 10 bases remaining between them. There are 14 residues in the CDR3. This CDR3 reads CASSLTPGSDTQYF. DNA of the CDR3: TGTGCCAGCAGCTTAACGCCGGGTTCGGATACGCAGTATTTT.

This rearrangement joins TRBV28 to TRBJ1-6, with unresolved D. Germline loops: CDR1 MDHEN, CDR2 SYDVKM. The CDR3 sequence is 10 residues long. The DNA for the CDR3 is TGTGCGTCCGGGGATTCACCCCTCCACTTT. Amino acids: CASGDSPLHF.

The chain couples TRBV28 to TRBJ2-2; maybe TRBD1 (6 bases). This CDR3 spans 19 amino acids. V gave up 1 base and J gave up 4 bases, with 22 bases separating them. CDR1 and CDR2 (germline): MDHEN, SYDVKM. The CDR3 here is CASSLYSLGQGTGTGELFF. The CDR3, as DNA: TGTGCCAGCAGTTTATATTCCCTCGGGCAGGGGACGGGCACCGGGGAGCTGTTTTTT.

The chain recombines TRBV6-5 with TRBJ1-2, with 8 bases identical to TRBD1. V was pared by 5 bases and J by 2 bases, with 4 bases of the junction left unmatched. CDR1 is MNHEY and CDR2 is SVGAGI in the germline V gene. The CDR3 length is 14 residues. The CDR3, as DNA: TGTGCCAGCAGTGGAAGGACAGGGAACTATGGCTACACCTTC. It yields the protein CASSGRTGNYGYTF.

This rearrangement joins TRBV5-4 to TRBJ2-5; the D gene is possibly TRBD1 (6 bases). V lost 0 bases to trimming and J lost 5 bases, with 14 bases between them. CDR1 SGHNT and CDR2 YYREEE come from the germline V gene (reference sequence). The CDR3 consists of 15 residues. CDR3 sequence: CASSLAKQGWETQYF. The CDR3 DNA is TGTGCCAGCAGCTTGGCTAAACAGGGCTGGGAGACCCAGTACTTC.

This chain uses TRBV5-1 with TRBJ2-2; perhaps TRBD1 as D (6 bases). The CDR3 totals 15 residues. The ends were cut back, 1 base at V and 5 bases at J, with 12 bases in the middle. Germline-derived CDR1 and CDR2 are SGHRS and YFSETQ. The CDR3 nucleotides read TGCGCCAGCAGCTTGACACAGGGAAGGACCGGGGAGCTGTTTTTT. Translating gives CASSLTQGRTGELFF.

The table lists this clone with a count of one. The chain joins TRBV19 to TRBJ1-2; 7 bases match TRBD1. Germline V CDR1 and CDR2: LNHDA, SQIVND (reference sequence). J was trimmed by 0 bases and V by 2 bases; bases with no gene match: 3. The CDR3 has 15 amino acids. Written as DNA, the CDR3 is TGTGCCAGTAGTATAAGGGACAGAGCTAACTATGGCTACACCTTC. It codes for CASSIRDRANYGYTF.

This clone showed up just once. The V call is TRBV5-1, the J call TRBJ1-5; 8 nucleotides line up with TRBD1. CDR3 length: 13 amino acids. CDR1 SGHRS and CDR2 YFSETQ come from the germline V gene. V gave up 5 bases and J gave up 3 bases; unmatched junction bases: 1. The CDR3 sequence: CASRTGDNQPQHF. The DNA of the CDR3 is TGCGCCAGCAGGACAGGGGACAATCAGCCCCAGCATTTT.

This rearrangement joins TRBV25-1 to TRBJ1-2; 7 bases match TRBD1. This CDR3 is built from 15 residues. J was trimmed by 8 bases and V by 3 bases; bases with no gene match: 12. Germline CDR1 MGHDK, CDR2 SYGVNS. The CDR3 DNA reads TGTGCCAGCAGTGATAGGCCAGGGGGTAGGGAGGGCTACACCTTC. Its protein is CASSDRPGGREGYTF.

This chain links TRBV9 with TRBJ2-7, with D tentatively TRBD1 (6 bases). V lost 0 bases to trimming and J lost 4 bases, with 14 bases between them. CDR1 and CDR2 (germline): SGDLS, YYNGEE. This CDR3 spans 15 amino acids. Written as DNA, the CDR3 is TGTGCCAGCAGCGTAGGGCAGGGGACCTTGTACGAGCAGTACTTC. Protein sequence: CASSVGQGTLYEQYF.

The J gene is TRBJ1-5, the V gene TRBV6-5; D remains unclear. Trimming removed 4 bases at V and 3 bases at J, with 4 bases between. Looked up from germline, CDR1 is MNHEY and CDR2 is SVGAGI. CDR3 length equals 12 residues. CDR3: CASSSFNQPQHF. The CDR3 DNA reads TGTGCCAGCAGTTCCTTCAATCAGCCCCAGCATTTT.

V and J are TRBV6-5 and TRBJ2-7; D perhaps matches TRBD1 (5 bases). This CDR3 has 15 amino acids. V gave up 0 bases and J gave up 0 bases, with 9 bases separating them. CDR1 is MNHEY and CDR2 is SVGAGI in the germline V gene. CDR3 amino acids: CASSYSGQGSYEQYF. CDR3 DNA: TGTGCCAGCAGTTACTCAGGTCAGGGCTCCTACGAGCAGTACTTC.

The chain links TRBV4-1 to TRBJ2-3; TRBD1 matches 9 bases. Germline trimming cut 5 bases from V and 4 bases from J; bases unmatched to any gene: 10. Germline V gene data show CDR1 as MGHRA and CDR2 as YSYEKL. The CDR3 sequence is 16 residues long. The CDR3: CASSSRGQGIPDTQYF. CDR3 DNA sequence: TGCGCCAGCAGCTCCCGAGGACAGGGGATCCCAGATACGCAGTATTTT.

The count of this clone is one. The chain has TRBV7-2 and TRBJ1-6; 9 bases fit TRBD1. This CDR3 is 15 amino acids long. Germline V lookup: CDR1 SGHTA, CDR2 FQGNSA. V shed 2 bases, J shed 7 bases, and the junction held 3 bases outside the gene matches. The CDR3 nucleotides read TGTGCCAGCAGCTTATCTGACAGGGGGAATTCACCCCTCCACTTT. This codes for CASSLSDRGNSPLHF.

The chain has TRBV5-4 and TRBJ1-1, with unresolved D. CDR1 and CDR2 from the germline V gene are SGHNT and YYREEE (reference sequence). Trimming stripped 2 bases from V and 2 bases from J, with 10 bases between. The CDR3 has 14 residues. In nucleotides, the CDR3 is TGTGCCAGCAGCTTCTTTCGGGGTAACACTGAAGCTTTCTTT. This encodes CASSFFRGNTEAFF.

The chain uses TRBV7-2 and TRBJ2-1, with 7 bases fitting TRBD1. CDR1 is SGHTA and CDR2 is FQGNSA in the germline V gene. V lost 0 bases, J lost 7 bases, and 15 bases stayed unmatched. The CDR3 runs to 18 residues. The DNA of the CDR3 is TGTGCCAGCAGCTTAGCGCAGAAAGGACAGGCCCAGTGGAATGAGCAGTTCTTC. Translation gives CASSLAQKGQAQWNEQFF.